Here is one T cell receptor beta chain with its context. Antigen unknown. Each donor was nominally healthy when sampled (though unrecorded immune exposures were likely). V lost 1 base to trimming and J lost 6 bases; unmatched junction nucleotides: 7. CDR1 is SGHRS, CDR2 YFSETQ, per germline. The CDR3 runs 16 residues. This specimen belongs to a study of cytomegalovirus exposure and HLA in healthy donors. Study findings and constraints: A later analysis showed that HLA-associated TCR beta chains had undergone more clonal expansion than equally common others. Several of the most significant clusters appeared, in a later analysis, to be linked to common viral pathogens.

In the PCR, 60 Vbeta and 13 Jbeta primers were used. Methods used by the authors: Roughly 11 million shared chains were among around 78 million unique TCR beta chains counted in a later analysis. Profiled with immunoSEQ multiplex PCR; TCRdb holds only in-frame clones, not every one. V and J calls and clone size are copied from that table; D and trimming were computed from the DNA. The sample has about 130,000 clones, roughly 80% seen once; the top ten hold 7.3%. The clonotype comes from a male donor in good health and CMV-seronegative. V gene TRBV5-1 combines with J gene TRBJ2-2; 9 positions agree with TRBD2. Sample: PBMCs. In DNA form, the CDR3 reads TGCGCCAGCAGCTTGTTTAGCGGGAGAAACCCCGGGGAGCTGTTTTTT. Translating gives CASSLFSGRNPGELFF.